One T cell receptor (beta chain) is described in this entry. What it recognizes is unknown. The data originate from a study of shared clonotypes between healthy human individuals. Overall study findings and caveats: Relative to their counterparts shared across all four donors, non-shared clonotypes exhibited diminished generation probabilities. Sorted-subset sequencing was shown by rarefaction to be incomplete despite large depth. Tissues were not sampled, only blood, and their repertoires likely differ.

In the sorted-subset replicate PCRs, roughly 210 ng DNA, tens of thousands of T cell genomes, was used. The protocol was immunoSEQ multiplex PCR, while the TCRdb copy is restricted to in-frame clones and leaves out a portion. The sample shows some 2.1 million clones, just over 90% of them seen only once. This CDR3 spans 11 amino acids. Trimming removed 5 bases from V and 7 bases from J, with 7 bases in between. Germline CDR1 reads SGHRS; CDR2 reads YFSETQ. In the naive CD8 group, cells lacked CD45RO and were positively selected for CCR7, so terminally differentiated effector memory CD45RA+ cells were left out.

The source is a man younger than 35 in good health. Some clones in this sample may be carry-over from other donors' samples. Specimen: naive CD8+ T cells from PBMCs. The chain uses TRBV5-1 and TRBJ2-1; D call uncertain. CDR3 sequence reads: CASSEGNEQFF. CDR3 DNA: TGCGCCAGCAGTGAAGGGAATGAGCAGTTCTTC.